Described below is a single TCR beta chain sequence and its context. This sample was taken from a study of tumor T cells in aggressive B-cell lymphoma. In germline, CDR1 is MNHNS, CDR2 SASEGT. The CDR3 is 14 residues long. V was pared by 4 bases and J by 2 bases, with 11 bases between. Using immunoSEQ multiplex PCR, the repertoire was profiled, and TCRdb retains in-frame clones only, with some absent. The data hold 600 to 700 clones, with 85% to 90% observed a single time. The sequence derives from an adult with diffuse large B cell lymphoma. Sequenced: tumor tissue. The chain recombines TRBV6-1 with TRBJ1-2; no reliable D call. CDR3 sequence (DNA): TGTGCCAGCAGTGGACTTTTGTCAAACTATGGCTACACCTTC. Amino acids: CASSGLLSNYGYTF.